What follows are 12 T cell receptor beta chains derived from one specimen sequenced in a study of blood T cell repertoires in COVID-19. The repertoire was sequenced with immunoSEQ multiplex PCR; TCRdb's copy has only in-frame clones and lacks some. This table has roughly 190,000 clones, 80% appearing once. Sequencing input: peripheral blood. The receptors stem from a man between 60 and 75 years old with acute or convalescent COVID-19.

This chain joins TRBV9 and TRBJ1-5; the match to TRBD1 covers 11 bases. The CDR3 covers 15 residues. V trimming: 3 bases; J trimming: 7 bases; junction bases outside the gene matches: 6. Per the germline V gene, CDR1 is SGDLS and CDR2 is YYNGEE. CDR3 residues: CASSASGTGGQPQHF. Written as DNA, the CDR3 is TGTGCCAGCAGCGCCTCAGGGACAGGGGGACAGCCCCAGCATTTT.

The chain carries TRBV30 and TRBJ1-2; tentative D call: TRBD1 (5 bases). CDR3 length: 14 amino acids. The V gene lost 4 bases and the J gene lost 6 bases, with 18 bases spanning the gap. The germline gives CDR1 GTSNPN, CDR2 SVGIG (reference sequence). Here the CDR3 DNA reads TGTGCCTGGATCCGAGGTGGGGGGATGAATGGCTACACCTTC. Translating gives CAWIRGGGMNGYTF.

This chain connects TRBV28 to TRBJ2-3; 10 positions match TRBD2. V was pared by 5 bases and J by 0 bases, with 5 bases of the junction left unmatched. Germline loops: CDR1 MDHEN, CDR2 SYDVKM. The CDR3 extends over 16 amino acids. The CDR3 nucleotides read TGTGCCAGCAGTCCAGCGGGAGGGCCGAGCACAGATACGCAGTATTTT. Its translation is CASSPAGGPSTDTQYF.

The chain has TRBV4-2 and TRBJ1-3, with no clear D. This CDR3 is built from 15 residues. In germline, CDR1 is LGHNA, CDR2 YNFKEQ. Trimming removed 0 bases at V and 4 bases at J, with 10 bases between. The CDR3 DNA sequence: TGTGCCAGCAGCCAAGAGCACGGTTTGGGAAACACCATATATTTT. Encoded protein: CASSQEHGLGNTIYF.

This clone was seen a single time. The J gene is TRBJ2-3, the V gene TRBV15, with TRBD1 matching 7 bases. The CDR3 covers 19 residues. Per the germline V gene, CDR1 is LNHNV and CDR2 is YYDKDF (reference sequence). Trimming at V came to 3 bases and at J to 1 base, leaving 16 bases not matched to a gene. In DNA, the CDR3 is TGTGCCACCAGCAGTCCCATCGGGACAGATTATGCCGGCACAGATACGCAGTATTTT. Amino acids: CATSSPIGTDYAGTDTQYF. Supplemented by reference TRBV15 and TRBJ2-3, the full variable domain reads DAMVIQNPRYQVTQFGKPVTLSCSQTLNHNVMYWYQQKSSQAPKLLFHYYDKDFNNEADTPDNFQSRRPNTSFCFLDIRSPGLGDTAMYLCATSSPIGTDYAGTDTQYFGPGTRLTVL.

The rearrangement links TRBV6-2 or TRBV6-3 to TRBJ1-3; no clear D gene. Germline V CDR1 and CDR2: MNHEY, SVGEGT. There are 15 residues in the CDR3. V dropped 5 bases and J dropped 0 bases, with 11 bases sitting between them. CDR3 region: CASSPVPGSGNTIYF. As DNA, the CDR3 is TGTGCCAGCAGTCCCGTTCCCGGCTCTGGAAACACCATATATTTT.

V usage is TRBV19 and J usage is TRBJ2-3; TRBD2 matches at 9 bases. Per the germline V gene, CDR1 is LNHDA and CDR2 is SQIVND (reference sequence). Germline trimming cut 3 bases from V and 0 bases from J; bases unmatched to any gene: 7. This CDR3 contains 17 residues. The CDR3 bases are TGTGCCAGTAGTATTTCCCCGCTAGCGGGGAGCACAGATACGCAGTATTTT. It translates to CASSISPLAGSTDTQYF.

The chain joins TRBV28 to TRBJ2-7; D is undetermined. Deletions cut 6 bases from V and 3 bases from J, with 9 bases between. This CDR3 has 12 amino acids. CDR1 MDHEN and CDR2 SYDVKM come from the germline V gene. CDR3 sequence reads: CASSLNSYEQYF. The CDR3 nucleotides are TGTGCCAGCAGCTTAAACAGCTACGAGCAGTACTTC.

The chain carries TRBV9 and TRBJ2-6; no definite D call. V shed 0 bases and J shed 2 bases, with 27 bases lying between them. There are 22 residues in the CDR3. The V gene's germline CDR1 is SGDLS and CDR2 YYNGEE. DNA for the CDR3: TGTGCCAGCAGCGTAGTTCGACTGCGCCACACTAACTCTCTCGCTGGGGCCAACGTCCTGACTTTC. Amino acids: CASSVVRLRHTNSLAGANVLTF.

V and J are TRBV2 and TRBJ1-6; D is perhaps TRBD1 (6 bases). The CDR3 covers 15 residues. Deletions cut 4 bases from V and 6 bases from J, with 13 bases between. The germline gives CDR1 SNHLY, CDR2 FYNNEI. The CDR3 region is CASSAQGALNSPLHF. CDR3 DNA sequence: TGTGCCAGCAGTGCACAGGGAGCCCTTAATTCACCCCTCCACTTT. Combining the CDR3 with reference TRBV2 and TRBJ1-6 gives the whole variable domain EPEVTQTPSHQVTQMGQEVILRCVPISNHLYFYWYRQILGQKVEFLVSFYNNEISEKSEIFDDQFSVERPDGSNFTLKIRSTKLEDSAMYFCASSAQGALNSPLHFGNGTRLTVT.

In its sample, this clone was seen a few times. The CDR3 DNA reads TGTGCCAGCGGCAGGACTAGCGGGACCACAGATACGCAGTATTTT. Its protein product is CASGRTSGTTDTQYF. The chain links TRBV9 to TRBJ2-3; 12 bases map to TRBD2. This CDR3 spans 15 amino acids. CDR1 is SGDLS, CDR2 YYNGEE, per germline. Trimming removed 7 bases from V and 2 bases from J; junction bases left unmatched: 5.

V is TRBV5-5 and J is TRBJ1-1; tentatively, D is TRBD1 (6 bases). The CDR3 consists of 15 residues. V was trimmed by 0 bases and J by 2 bases, leaving 11 bases between them. Germline lookup yields CDR1 SGHKS and CDR2 YYEKEE (reference sequence). CDR3 nucleotide sequence: TGTGCCAGCAGCTTGGAGACAGGCAGAAACACTGAAGCTTTCTTT. Encoded protein: CASSLETGRNTEAFF.